This T cell receptor (beta chain) stems from a study of PD-L1 blockade in urothelial cancer. In the study overall: Patients went on atezolizumab in about 2014, receiving 1,200 mg intravenously every 3 weeks. Analyses were performed on blood at 3 weeks after treatment start (the second dose) and at 6 weeks.

Using immunoSEQ multiplex PCR, the repertoire was profiled, and TCRdb retains in-frame clones only, with some absent. The sample has approximately 50,000 clones, 87% seen once. The germline gives CDR1 SGHTA, CDR2 FQGNSA. Deletions cut 1 base from V and 7 bases from J, with 5 bases between. The CDR3 length is 12 residues. Per patient, between 1 and 8 samples were collected at pretreatment and on-treatment time points. The chain employs TRBV7-2 and TRBJ1-3; tentatively, D is TRBD1 (5 bases). Sequencing was performed on PBMCs, taken around atezolizumab (anti-PD-L1) treatment. The source is a man between 60 and 75 years old with urothelial cancer. The CDR3 bases are TGTGCCAGCAGCTTAGACAGGAACACCATATATTTT. It specifies CASSLDRNTIYF.